Included here is one TCR beta chain sequence, with context. RNA transcripts served as template for amplifying TCR beta CDR3 sequences. Second-round multiplex PCR came after a first-round RT-PCR that employed HTBI primers. Via MiXCR, TCRdb re-called the multiplex PCR reads, giving one row per CDR3 protein. The data contain about 370,000 distinct CDR3 sequences, about 18% of them seen just once; the ten biggest clones take up roughly 2.4%. This entry is derived from a study of Graves' ophthalmopathy and Graves' hyperthyroidism. Between the trimmed V and J ends, which lost 7 bases and 4 bases, there was a span of 19 bases. Germline CDR1 reads WSHSY; CDR2 reads SAAADI. This CDR3 has 15 amino acids.

Input material: peripheral blood. This chain uses TRBV10-2 with TRBJ1-2; a weak D match, TRBD1 (6 bases). The sequence derives from an adult woman with stable Graves' hyperthyroidism. The CDR3 protein is CASIDRWGAGYGYTF. CDR3 nucleotides: TGCGCCAGCATCGACCGGTGGGGGGCCGGCTATGGCTACACCTTC.